This T cell receptor (beta chain) is from a study of blood T cell repertoires in COVID-19. Study overall: Sites in the United States, Italy and Spain provided acute and convalescent COVID-19 samples. The analysed material was cDNA or gDNA that came from T cells, B-cell-depleted T cells, or PBMCs.

As processed by the authors: Estimation of nucleated cell counts relied on the amplification of reference gene primers. The data were produced by immunoSEQ multiplex PCR, yet TCRdb's version contains in-frame clones alone and is incomplete. V and J calls and clone size are those listed in that table; D and trimming were worked out from the DNA. The sample holds 90,000 to 120,000 clones, 55% to 75% seen once. Looked up from germline, CDR1 is SGHAT and CDR2 is FQNNGV. The CDR3 totals 19 residues. V lost 5 bases, J lost 2 bases, and 22 bases lay in between. The receptor was derived from a woman aged 40 to 50 with acute or convalescent COVID-19. The material sequenced was peripheral blood. The rearrangement links TRBV11-2 to TRBJ2-6; D might be TRBD2 (5 bases). The CDR3 here is CASSPRLGYGGTGANVLTF. DNA of the CDR3: TGTGCCAGCAGCCCTCGGTTGGGTTACGGAGGAACTGGGGCCAACGTCCTGACTTTC.